These T cell receptor beta chains were read from a single sample in a study of blood T cell repertoires in COVID-19. Produced via immunoSEQ multiplex PCR; TCRdb's table is partial and in-frame only. The sample shows fewer than 250,000 clones, about 80% of them seen only once. Sequencing was carried out using PBMCs or T cells enriched from blood (not recorded which). Receptors were obtained from a woman in her thirties or forties who had been exposed to COVID-19. Both conserved end residues are part of each CDR3. Each record gives: clone size, D gene, V gene, J gene, CDR3 protein, CDR3 DNA. D genes are given only for firm matches. Size is stated for part of the rows, as once, few or many counts, or as a class when the clone is expanded.

>.|.|TRBV18|TRBJ1-6
CASSLRGDSYNSPLHF
TGTGCCAGCTCACTACGGGGGGACTCCTATAATTCACCCCTCCACTTT
>.|.|TRBV7-2|TRBJ2-1
CASSPPENNEQFF
TGTGCCAGCAGCCCCCCAGAAAACAATGAGCAGTTCTTC
>.|.|TRBV14|TRBJ1-2
CASSQGSSYGYTF
TGTGCCAGCAGCCAAGGTTCCAGCTATGGCTACACCTTC
>once|.|TRBV7-3|TRBJ2-1
CASSLTGGPSSYNEQFF
TGTGCCAGCAGCTTAACGGGCGGGCCAAGCTCCTACAATGAGCAGTTCTTC
>.|TRBD1|TRBV19|TRBJ2-1
CASKVGQGAVDEQFF
TGTGCCAGTAAGGTCGGGCAGGGGGCGGTGGATGAGCAGTTCTTC
>once|.|TRBV18|TRBJ1-1
CASSPRGPQNTEAFF
TGTGCCAGCTCACCCCGAGGTCCCCAGAACACTGAAGCTTTCTTT
>.|.|TRBV7-8|TRBJ1-2
CASSLVGLKRGYTF
TGTGCCAGCAGCTTAGTGGGACTTAAACGAGGCTACACCTTC
>.|TRBD2|TRBV7-2|TRBJ2-3
CASSFGTSGGQDTQYF
TGTGCCAGCAGCTTTGGGACTAGCGGGGGCCAAGATACGCAGTATTTT
>.|TRBD1|TRBV10-3|TRBJ2-6
CAINEPGQASGANVLTF
TGTGCCATCAACGAACCGGGACAGGCCTCTGGGGCCAACGTCCTGACTTTC
>.|TRBD1|TRBV14|TRBJ2-2
CASSQVSGGIGELFF
TGTGCCAGCAGCCAAGTATCAGGGGGCATCGGGGAGCTGTTTTTT
>.|TRBD1|TRBV27|TRBJ1-6
CASRQGNYNSPLHF
TGTGCCAGCAGACAGGGGAATTATAATTCACCCCTCCACTTT
>.|TRBD2|TRBV7-3|TRBJ2-1
CASSPGTRVYEQFF
TGTGCCAGCAGCCCTGGGACTAGGGTCTATGAGCAGTTCTTC
>.|TRBD1|TRBV19|TRBJ1-1
CASSIDPPGGTEAFF
TGTGCCAGTAGTATCGACCCCCCAGGGGGCACTGAAGCTTTCTTT
>.|.|TRBV7-2|TRBJ2-7
CASSLTPQLPTYEQYF
TGTGCCAGCAGCTTAACCCCGCAGTTACCCACCTACGAGCAGTACTTC
>.|TRBD1|TRBV27|TRBJ1-2
CASSLSRDRANYGYTF
TGTGCCAGCAGTTTATCGAGGGACAGAGCTAACTATGGCTACACCTTC
>once|TRBD1|TRBV3-1/TRBV3-2|TRBJ1-6
CASSLGTDNSPLHF
TGTGCCAGCAGCCTAGGGACAGATAATTCACCCCTCCACTTT
>.|TRBD1|TRBV19|TRBJ1-1
CASSMQGGNTEAFF
TGTGCCAGTAGTATGCAGGGGGGCAACACTGAAGCTTTCTTT
>.|.|TRBV6-5|TRBJ1-1
CASSLGGVYTEAFF
TGTGCCAGCAGCCTCGGGGGGGTCTACACTGAAGCTTTCTTT
>.|.|TRBV19|TRBJ2-5
CASSIQGMETQYF
TGTGCCAGTAGTATACAGGGAATGGAGACCCAGTACTTC
>once|.|TRBV18|TRBJ2-7
CASSPLTAGEQYF
TGTGCCAGCTCACCACTTACCGCGGGGGAGCAGTACTTC
>.|.|TRBV10-3|TRBJ1-1
CATSDRTGNTEAFF
TGTGCCACCTCCGACCGTACAGGAAACACTGAAGCTTTCTTT
>.|.|TRBV5-1|TRBJ2-3
CASSLSGTDTQYF
TGCGCCAGCAGCTTGTCTGGCACAGATACGCAGTATTTT
>.|.|TRBV19|TRBJ1-4
CASSGFGKPTPGDEKLFF
TGTGCCAGTAGTGGCTTCGGGAAACCAACTCCGGGTGATGAAAAACTGTTTTTT
>.|.|TRBV13|TRBJ1-1
CASSLLRVAEAFF
TGTGCCAGCAGCTTACTCAGGGTGGCTGAAGCTTTCTTT
>.|TRBD1|TRBV6-2/TRBV6-3|TRBJ2-1
CASSLTGTGTYNEQFF
TGTGCCAGCAGTCTAACCGGGACAGGGACCTACAATGAGCAGTTCTTC
>few|TRBD1|TRBV4-3|TRBJ1-1
CASSQQTGGGSDTEAFF
TGCGCCAGCAGCCAGCAAACAGGGGGCGGATCGGACACTGAAGCTTTCTTT
>.|.|TRBV7-8|TRBJ1-2
CSCQRYGYTF
TGTTCGTGTCAGCGCTATGGCTACACCTTC
>.|.|TRBV25-1|TRBJ2-2
CASSEGQITGELFF
TGTGCCAGCAGTGAAGGGCAGATCACCGGGGAGCTGTTTTTT
>.|.|TRBV5-1|TRBJ1-4
CASSLEPGGTGIATNEKLFF
TGCGCCAGCAGTTTAGAACCGGGGGGCACCGGTATTGCAACTAATGAAAAACTGTTTTTT
>.|.|TRBV6-2/TRBV6-3|TRBJ1-2
CASSLSQGFYGYTF
TGTGCCAGCAGTCTGTCGCAGGGGTTCTATGGCTACACCTTC
>.|.|TRBV12-3/TRBV12-4|TRBJ1-5
CASSYEVEQPQHF
TGTGCCAGCAGTTATGAGGTGGAACAGCCCCAGCATTTT
>few|TRBD1|TRBV4-2|TRBJ1-2
CASSQGQGASSGYTF
TGTGCCAGCAGCCAAGGACAGGGGGCATCATCTGGCTACACCTTC
>.|.|TRBV4-1|TRBJ1-2
CASSQVGRGGYGYTF
TGCGCCAGCAGCCAAGTAGGCAGGGGCGGGTATGGCTACACCTTC
>.|.|TRBV7-3|TRBJ2-3
CASAPLGPGSDTQYF
TGTGCCAGCGCCCCTTTGGGCCCGGGGTCAGATACGCAGTATTTT
>.|TRBD1|TRBV9|TRBJ1-3
CASSTGGTGNTIYF
TGTGCCAGCAGTACAGGGGGTACTGGAAACACCATATATTTT
>.|TRBD1|TRBV5-1|TRBJ1-3
CASSHGTESLSGNTIYF
TGCGCCAGCAGCCACGGGACAGAATCTTTATCTGGAAACACCATATATTTT
>once|.|TRBV2|TRBJ1-5
CASSRGTASNQPQHF
TGTGCCAGCAGTAGGGGGACGGCGAGCAATCAGCCCCAGCATTTT
>few|TRBD2|TRBV28|TRBJ2-7
CASSKLAGDSYEQYF
TGTGCCAGCAGTAAACTAGCGGGTGATTCCTACGAGCAGTACTTC
>few|TRBD1|TRBV6-5|TRBJ2-6
CASSLAGGIGANVLTF
TGTGCCAGCAGTTTAGCAGGGGGAATTGGGGCCAACGTCCTGACTTTC
>once|.|TRBV5-6|TRBJ1-2
CASSLEQGYYGYTF
TGTGCCAGCAGCTTGGAACAGGGCTACTATGGCTACACCTTC
>once|TRBD1|TRBV7-9|TRBJ1-4
CASSLGAGGEKLFF
TGTGCCAGCAGCCTTGGGGCAGGGGGTGAAAAACTGTTTTTT
>.|.|TRBV3-1/TRBV3-2|TRBJ2-3
CASSQDRMGGWGTDTQYF
TGTGCCAGCAGCCAAGATCGAATGGGGGGATGGGGCACAGATACGCAGTATTTT
>.|TRBD1|TRBV6-5|TRBJ1-2
CASRAGTGYYGYTF
TGTGCCAGCAGAGCCGGGACAGGGTACTATGGCTACACCTTC
>.|TRBD2|TRBV4-2|TRBJ2-2
CASSPKREWTGELFF
TGTGCCAGCAGCCCGAAGCGGGAGTGGACCGGGGAGCTGTTTTTT
>.|.|TRBV28|TRBJ1-1
CASRQGYTEAFF
TGTGCCAGCAGACAGGGCTACACTGAAGCTTTCTTT
>.|.|TRBV9|TRBJ1-5
CASSSQGYSNQPQHF
TGTGCCAGCAGCTCACAGGGTTATAGCAATCAGCCCCAGCATTTT
>.|.|TRBV12-3/TRBV12-4|TRBJ1-1
CASSSISEAFF
TGTGCCAGCAGTTCAATTTCTGAAGCTTTCTTT
>.|TRBD1|TRBV19|TRBJ1-5
CASSWTGVGNQPQHF
TGTGCCAGTAGCTGGACAGGGGTCGGGAATCAGCCCCAGCATTTT
>.|.|TRBV25-1|TRBJ1-1
CASSEPGSRDTEAFF
TGTGCCAGCAGTGAACCGGGTTCTCGGGACACTGAAGCTTTCTTT
>.|TRBD1|TRBV5-4|TRBJ1-4
CASSQTGKGEKLFF
TGTGCCAGCAGCCAGACAGGGAAAGGTGAAAAACTGTTTTTT
>.|TRBD2|TRBV3-1/TRBV3-2|TRBJ2-5
CASSQGMTSGVEETQYF
TGTGCCAGCAGCCAAGGAATGACTAGCGGGGTTGAAGAGACCCAGTACTTC
>.|TRBD2|TRBV4-2|TRBJ2-7
CASSQGGLAGASNYEQYF
TGTGCCAGCAGCCAAGGAGGACTAGCGGGGGCCTCGAACTACGAGCAGTACTTC
>.|.|TRBV5-1|TRBJ2-3
CASSHSRVHTDTQYF
TGCGCCAGCAGCCACTCTAGAGTACACACAGATACGCAGTATTTT
>.|TRBD1|TRBV2|TRBJ1-2
CASRGLTGINYGYTF
TGTGCCAGCAGGGGTTTGACAGGGATAAACTATGGCTACACCTTC
>.|.|TRBV6-1|TRBJ2-2
CASSDSGYTGELFF
TGTGCCAGCAGTGATTCGGGGTACACCGGGGAGCTGTTTTTT
>.|.|TRBV7-9|TRBJ1-5
CASSQSGGTGNQPQHF
TGTGCCAGCAGCCAGTCGGGGGGTACTGGGAATCAGCCCCAGCATTTT
>.|.|TRBV27|TRBJ2-7
CASSLPPGEQYF
TGTGCCAGCAGTTTACCGCCCGGCGAGCAGTACTTC
>.|TRBD1|TRBV24-1|TRBJ1-5
CATSETGRSNQPQHF
TGTGCCACCAGTGAGACAGGGAGAAGCAATCAGCCCCAGCATTTT
>.|TRBD2|TRBV28|TRBJ2-7
CASSLSPAGGSYEQYF
TGTGCCAGCAGTTTATCTCCAGCGGGGGGTTCCTACGAGCAGTACTTC
>.|.|TRBV2|TRBJ1-1
CASRTGPRTEAFF
TGTGCCAGCAGGACAGGACCGAGGACTGAAGCTTTCTTT